The 23 T cell receptor beta chains below come from one sample, sequenced in a study of cytomegalovirus exposure and HLA in healthy donors. Produced via immunoSEQ multiplex PCR; TCRdb's table is partial and in-frame only. The sample lists 130,000 to 150,000 clones; 84% were seen once. The sequencing input was PBMCs. These TCRs come from a woman in her 30s in good health and CMV-seronegative.

The V and J genes are TRBV5-4 and TRBJ2-7; D is possibly TRBD1 (6 bases). This CDR3 has 14 amino acids. The V end lost 2 bases, the J end lost 4 bases, and 13 bases lay between the germline ends. Germline CDR1 and CDR2: SGHNT and YYREEE (reference sequence). CDR3 amino acids: CASSFDRSYYEQYF. As DNA, the CDR3 is TGTGCCAGCAGCTTCGACAGGAGTTATTACGAGCAGTACTTC.

This clone was picked up one time. J is TRBJ1-1 and V is TRBV11-2; 9 bases are a match to TRBD1. The CDR3 is 13 amino acids. Germline V CDR1 and CDR2: SGHAT, FQNNGV. Trimming at V came to 6 bases and at J to 6 bases, leaving 5 bases not matched to a gene. CDR3 bases: TGTGCCAGCAGTACAGGGGGCGCTTCTGAAGCTTTCTTT. The encoded protein is CASSTGGASEAFF.

The chain couples TRBV7-9 to TRBJ1-2; D is uncertain. With 2 bases removed from V and 4 bases from J, the gap between germline ends came to 11 bases. Germline V gene data show CDR1 as SEHNR and CDR2 as FQNEAQ (reference sequence). This CDR3 is built from 14 residues. The CDR3 loop is CASSLSQATYGYTF. The DNA of the CDR3 is TGTGCCAGCAGCTTATCCCAGGCGACCTATGGCTACACCTTC. Supplemented by reference TRBV7-9 and TRBJ1-2, the full variable domain reads DTGVSQNPRHKITKRGQNVTFRCDPISEHNRLYWYRQTLGQGPEFLTYFQNEAQLEKSRLLSDRFSAERPKGSFSTLEIQRTEQGDSAMYLCASSLSQATYGYTFGSGTRLTVV.

This CDR3 reads CASSLQGGTNEKLFF. CDR3 nucleotides: TGTGCCAGCAGCTTACAGGGAGGTACTAATGAAAAACTGTTTTTT. This chain uses TRBV7-2 with TRBJ1-4; D is possibly TRBD1 (5 bases). V shed 2 bases and J shed 2 bases, with 9 bases lying between them. The CDR3 loop spans 15 amino acids. Germline V gene data show CDR1 as SGHTA and CDR2 as FQGNSA.

Notes on this clone: One end of the junction varies from germline; a read error may be responsible. The V call is TRBV7-7, the J call TRBJ2-7; D possibly corresponds to TRBD2 (8 bases). CDR1 is SSHAT and CDR2 is FNYEAQ in the germline V gene (reference sequence). The CDR3 totals 13 residues. The CDR3 region is CASSRDSGGEQYF. CDR3 DNA: TGTGCTAGCAGTCGGGACAGCGGGGGCGAGCAGTACTTC.

This clone was observed a handful of times. For the CDR3, the DNA is TGTGCCAGCAGTTCCAGACAGGAAATTAACTATGGCTACACCTTC. Translation gives CASSSRQEINYGYTF. The chain carries TRBV6-6 and TRBJ1-2; tentatively, D is TRBD1 (6 bases). The CDR3 runs 15 residues. Trimming removed 4 bases from V and 1 base from J, with 13 bases in between. Germline CDR1 and CDR2: MNHNY and SVGAGI (reference sequence).

The chain carries TRBV29-1 and TRBJ2-3; 12 bases are a match to TRBD2. Germline V CDR1 and CDR2: SQVTM, ANQGSEA. CDR3 length equals 15 residues. V shed 4 bases and J 2 bases; nucleotides not matched to a gene: 4. As DNA, the CDR3 is TGCAGCGTTGGACTAGCGGGAGAATCCACAGATACGCAGTATTTT. Amino acid sequence: CSVGLAGESTDTQYF.

This clone was detected once. The chain links TRBV7-3 to TRBJ2-1; tentatively, D is TRBD2 (5 bases). Germline loops: CDR1 SGHTA, CDR2 FQGTGA. V dropped 8 bases and J dropped 12 bases, with 20 bases sitting between them. The CDR3 is 13 amino acids. CDR3 residues: CASSRGPSIRQFF. The DNA for the CDR3 is TGTGCCAGCTCTCGGGGTCCATCTATTCGGCAGTTCTTC.

The chain joins TRBV19 to TRBJ2-1, with D possibly TRBD1 on 6 matching bases. Trimming removed 3 bases from V and 3 bases from J, with 12 bases in between. The CDR3 runs 15 residues. Germline CDR1 and CDR2: LNHDA and SQIVND (reference sequence). The CDR3 sequence is CASSIPGQHYNEQFF. As DNA, the CDR3 is TGTGCCAGTAGTATCCCCGGACAGCACTACAATGAGCAGTTCTTC.

This rearrangement joins TRBV7-9 to TRBJ2-3, with 10 bases that match TRBD1. Trimming cost V 5 bases and J 2 bases; bases outside gene matches: 4. This CDR3 has 15 amino acids. Germline CDR1 is SEHNR and CDR2 is FQNEAQ (reference sequence). The CDR3 DNA reads TGTGCCAGCAGCACAGGGACAGGGGACACAGATACGCAGTATTTT. Its translation: CASSTGTGDTDTQYF.

The V and J genes are TRBV4-2 and TRBJ2-7, with 10 positions matching TRBD2. V shed 4 bases, J shed 5 bases, and the junction held 8 bases outside the gene matches. Germline CDR1 LGHNA, CDR2 YNFKEQ. The CDR3 loop spans 15 amino acids. CDR3 sequence reads: CASSLTTSGKNEQYF. The DNA for the CDR3 is TGTGCCAGCAGCCTGACAACTAGCGGGAAAAACGAGCAGTACTTC.

This clone was counted a few times. The genes are TRBV6-6 and TRBJ2-7; 9 positions agree with TRBD1. This CDR3 spans 13 amino acids. Germline CDR1 and CDR2: MNHNY and SVGAGI (reference sequence). V lost 8 bases to trimming and J lost 8 bases; unmatched junction nucleotides: 10. CDR3 amino acids: CASSVTGGSQQYF. The CDR3 coding sequence is TGTGCCAGCTCGGTGACAGGGGGGAGTCAGCAGTACTTC.

CDR3: CASRPVGHQNTEAFF. The CDR3 nucleotides read TGTGCCAGCCGACCGGTAGGACACCAGAACACTGAAGCTTTCTTT. The genes are TRBV18 and TRBJ1-1; possible D gene TRBD1, 5 bases. Germline V gene sequence: CDR1 KGHSH, CDR2 LQKENI. The germline V and J ends were trimmed by 8 bases and 1 base, with 17 bases remaining between them. This CDR3 is 15 amino acids long.

This clone occurred once. V is TRBV6-6 and J is TRBJ1-6; 7 bases line up with TRBD1. The CDR3 spans 15 residues. CDR1 MNHNY and CDR2 SVGAGI come from the germline V gene (reference sequence). V was pared by 4 bases and J by 6 bases, with 6 bases of the junction left unmatched. CDR3 in amino acids: CASSFRQGVNSPLHF. As DNA, the CDR3 is TGTGCCAGCAGTTTTCGACAGGGTGTTAATTCACCCCTCCACTTT.

This chain uses TRBV6-1 with TRBJ2-5, with 7 nucleotides matching TRBD1. The CDR3 has 14 amino acids. With 7 bases clipped from V and 4 bases from J, the junction kept 9 bases outside the gene matches. CDR1 is MNHNS and CDR2 is SASEGT in the germline V gene. DNA of the CDR3: TGTGCCAGCATTCCAGACAGGGTTCGAGAGACCCAGTACTTC. Residues: CASIPDRVRETQYF.

The rearrangement uses TRBV6-6 and TRBJ2-7, with D possibly TRBD2 on 5 matching bases. The CDR3 totals 13 residues. The ends were cut back, 4 bases at V and 4 bases at J, with 11 bases in the middle. CDR1 MNHNY and CDR2 SVGAGI come from the germline V gene (reference sequence). For the CDR3, the DNA is TGTGCCAGCAGTTCCCTCCTAGCATACGAGCAGTACTTC. Its protein product is CASSSLLAYEQYF.

The genes are TRBV6-1 and TRBJ1-3; the D gene is possibly TRBD1 (5 bases). V gave up 5 bases and J gave up 2 bases, with 13 bases separating them. The CDR3 length is 15 residues. Per the germline V gene, CDR1 is MNHNS and CDR2 is SASEGT. The CDR3 nucleotides are TGTGCCAGCAGTCCCCGGGGGAGGGCTGGAAACACCATATATTTT. This gives the protein CASSPRGRAGNTIYF.

V gene TRBV5-4 combines with J gene TRBJ2-5; possibly TRBD1 for D (6 bases). V was trimmed by 3 bases and J by 3 bases, leaving 12 bases between them. The length of the CDR3 is 14 residues. Germline assignment: CDR1 SGHNT and CDR2 YYREEE (reference sequence). CDR3 sequence: CASSSPGQKETQYF. CDR3 DNA: TGTGCCAGCAGCTCCCCGGGACAAAAAGAGACCCAGTACTTC. The full variable domain, completed using reference TRBV5-4 and TRBJ2-5, is ETGVTQSPTHLIKTRGQQVTLRCSSQSGHNTVSWYQQALGQGPQFIFQYYREEENGRGNFPPRFSGLQFPNYSSELNVNALELDDSALYLCASSSPGQKETQYFGPGTRLLVL.

The chain employs TRBV18 and TRBJ2-7; weak D call: TRBD2 (6 bases). Germline V gene data show CDR1 as KGHSH and CDR2 as LQKENI. Trimming stripped 3 bases from V and 12 bases from J, with 18 bases between. The CDR3 loop spans 13 amino acids. CDR3 region: CASSPGLTTEGYF. As DNA, the CDR3 is TGTGCCAGCTCACCGGGACTGACTACAGAGGGGTACTTC.

CDR3: CASSHGRGLQETQYF. The CDR3 region has the DNA TGCGCCAGCAGCCACGGCCGAGGACTCCAAGAGACCCAGTACTTC. The rearrangement uses TRBV4-1 and TRBJ2-5; a possible D gene is TRBD2 (5 bases). CDR1 is MGHRA, CDR2 YSYEKL, per germline. The CDR3 contains 15 residues. The germline V and J ends were trimmed by 3 bases and 1 base, with 12 bases remaining between them.

The gene calls are TRBV28 and TRBJ1-1; D not certain. The CDR3 is 11 amino acids. Germline V CDR1 and CDR2: MDHEN, SYDVKM. The V end lost 4 bases, the J end lost 5 bases, and 5 bases lay between the germline ends. This CDR3 reads CASSSFTEAFF. CDR3 DNA sequence: TGTGCCAGCAGTTCTTTTACTGAAGCTTTCTTT.

This clone has only one observation. This sequence joins TRBV7-2 and TRBJ2-1; 9 nucleotides align to TRBD2. The CDR3 spans 15 residues. Trimming took 9 bases from V and 0 from J; bases not matched to a gene: 6. Looked up from germline, CDR1 is SGHTA and CDR2 is FQGNSA. The CDR3 region is CASRAGGGSYNEQFF. The CDR3 DNA reads as TGTGCCAGTCGAGCGGGGGGCGGCTCCTACAATGAGCAGTTCTTC.

This clone was found a few times. The V and J genes are TRBV5-4 and TRBJ2-2, with TRBD2 as a possible D gene (7 bases). V lost 1 base, J lost 7 bases, and 14 bases lay in between. CDR1 SGHNT and CDR2 YYREEE come from the germline V gene (reference sequence). The CDR3 is made up of 15 amino acids. The CDR3: CASSLWGGLSGELFF. For the CDR3, the DNA is TGTGCCAGCAGCTTGTGGGGGGGCCTTAGCGGGGAGCTGTTTTTT.